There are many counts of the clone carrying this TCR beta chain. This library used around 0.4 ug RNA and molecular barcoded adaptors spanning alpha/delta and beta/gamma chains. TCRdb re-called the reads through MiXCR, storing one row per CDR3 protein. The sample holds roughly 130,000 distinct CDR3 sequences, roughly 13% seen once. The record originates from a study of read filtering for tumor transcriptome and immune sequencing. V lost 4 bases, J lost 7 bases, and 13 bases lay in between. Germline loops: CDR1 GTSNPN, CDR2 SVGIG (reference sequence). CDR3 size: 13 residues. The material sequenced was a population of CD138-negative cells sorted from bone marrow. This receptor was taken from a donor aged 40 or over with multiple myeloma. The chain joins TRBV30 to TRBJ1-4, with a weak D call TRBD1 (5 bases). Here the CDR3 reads CAWKRGGGEKLFF. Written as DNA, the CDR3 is TGTGCCTGGAAACGGGGGGGAGGTGAAAAACTGTTTTTT.